The rows below give T cell receptor beta chains drawn from one sample of a study of cytomegalovirus exposure and HLA in healthy donors. Profiling relied on immunoSEQ multiplex PCR, and the TCRdb table lists in-frame clones only, not all of them. The repertoire holds some 190,000 clones, with more than 70% as singletons. Sequenced input: PBMCs. The source of these receptors is a girl aged 10-17 years in good health and CMV-seropositive. CDR3s leave out the opening cysteine and the closing phenylalanine or tryptophan.

ASSSGSTEAF,TRBV28,TRBJ1-1
ASSSRGEKLF,TRBV7-9,TRBJ1-4
ASSTGGGDYGYT,TRBV5-4,TRBJ1-2
ASGLAGTDTQY,TRBV7-9,TRBJ2-3
ASSLAGGRGSYEQY,TRBV5-4,TRBJ2-7
ASSIARTVGSPQH,TRBV19,TRBJ1-5
SVEGQGNGNTIY,TRBV29-1,TRBJ1-3
AISETGSYGYT,TRBV10-3,TRBJ1-2
ASSEYGRGSYEQY,TRBV6-1,TRBJ2-7
ASSSQSPSPRDGYT,TRBV6-6,TRBJ1-2
ASSQNTDTQY,TRBV5-1,TRBJ2-3
SVSGLQQETQY,TRBV29-1,TRBJ2-5
SVPRGTEAF,TRBV29-1,TRBJ1-1
ASAPGTSNTGELF,TRBV6-4,TRBJ2-2
ASSFPGYDQPQH,TRBV6-5,TRBJ1-5
AWSERTGSSNQPQH,TRBV30,TRBJ1-5
ASSVAGNNSPLH,TRBV2,TRBJ1-6
ASSYFTDTQY,TRBV5-1,TRBJ2-3
ASSQETHTNTGELF,TRBV4-2,TRBJ2-2
ASRYARTGGTNTGELF,TRBV2,TRBJ2-2
ASNERASTDTQY,TRBV5-1,TRBJ2-3
ASSVSGTVNQPQH,TRBV9,TRBJ1-5
ASSSPGTSDSYEQY,TRBV7-9,TRBJ2-7
ASSHGLAGVSSYNEQF,TRBV4-1,TRBJ2-1
ASSSQGDTQY,TRBV6-5,TRBJ2-3
ASRTGQRNTIY,TRBV28,TRBJ1-3
ASSSSTGAYSYEQY,TRBV13,TRBJ2-7
ASSLGHLYEQY,TRBV5-6,TRBJ2-7
AWDSNQETQY,TRBV30,TRBJ2-5
ASSLAPDGDYGYT,TRBV27,TRBJ1-2
ASSLQKYPDRGQSTEAF,TRBV7-6,TRBJ1-1
ASSLQGARVTDTQY,TRBV5-1,TRBJ2-3
ASTIGLAGTNEQY,TRBV6-1,TRBJ2-7
ASSRTGALAGDYEQY,TRBV5-1,TRBJ2-7
ASSPQGAGAYGYT,TRBV18,TRBJ1-2
ASSTRDREWETQY,TRBV7-9,TRBJ2-5
ASSRPGGEQETQY,TRBV6-5,TRBJ2-5
ASSLGQMNTEAF,TRBV5-1,TRBJ1-1
ASSPSLPETQY,TRBV5-5,TRBJ2-5
AWHRDYVLNNEQF,TRBV30,TRBJ2-1
ASSESPGSYEQY,TRBV10-1,TRBJ2-7
ASSQETPILGDEQF,TRBV14,TRBJ2-1
ASSETGNTEAF,TRBV10-1,TRBJ1-1